Sequencing of this TCR beta chain was carried out in a study of T-cell reconstitution after alpha-beta-depleted transplantation in children. The table lists this clonotype with many counts. Using unique molecular identifiers, the investigators prepared the TCRbeta library. MiXCR, run by TCRdb on the PCR reads, gives a single entry per CDR3 protein. The table lists 200,000 to 250,000 distinct CDR3 sequences, under 13% of them singletons, with about 28% in the top ten. The CDR3 is 11 residues long. Germline-derived CDR1 and CDR2 are MDHEN and SYDVKM. Trimming removed 2 bases at V and 5 bases at J, with 3 bases between.

The gene calls are TRBV28 and TRBJ2-5, with no clear D. The source material was PBMCs, sampled before TCRalphabeta/CD19-depleted stem cell transplant. This TCR was recovered from a child in the first two years of life with acute myeloid leukemia, due to receive a stem cell transplant. CDR3 protein: CASSLRETQYF. In nucleotides, the CDR3 is TGTGCCAGCAGTTTACGGGAGACCCAGTACTTC.